Below, one TCR beta chain is given with its context. These data are taken from a study of OX40 agonist ivuxolimab in advanced cancers. The CDR3 extends over 14 amino acids. V was pared by 1 base and J by 6 bases, with 12 bases between. Germline CDR1 reads SEHNR; CDR2 reads FQNEAQ (reference sequence). Data came from immunoSEQ multiplex PCR; TCRdb stores just in-frame clones and leaves some out. The data show roughly 60,000 clones, 70% to 90% seen once. The chain carries TRBV7-9 and TRBJ1-2; D is uncertain. Specimen: CD4+ or CD8+ T cells sorted from blood, collected in a trial of the OX40 agonist ivuxolimab. The receptor was isolated from an adult with an advanced solid tumor such as melanoma, head and neck, liver or kidney cancer. Written as DNA, the CDR3 is TGTGCCAGCAGCTTAGACGCCCCTATGGATGGCTACACCTTC. It encodes CASSLDAPMDGYTF.